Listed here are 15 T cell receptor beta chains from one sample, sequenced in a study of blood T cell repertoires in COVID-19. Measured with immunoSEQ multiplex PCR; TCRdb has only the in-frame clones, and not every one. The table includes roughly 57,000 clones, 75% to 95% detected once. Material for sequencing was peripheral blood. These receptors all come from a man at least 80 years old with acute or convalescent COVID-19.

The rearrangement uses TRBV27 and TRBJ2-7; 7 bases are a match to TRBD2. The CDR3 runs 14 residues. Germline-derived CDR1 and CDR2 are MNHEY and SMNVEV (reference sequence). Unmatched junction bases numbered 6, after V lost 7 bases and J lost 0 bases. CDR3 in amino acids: CASNPGGGSYEQYF. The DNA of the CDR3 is TGTGCCAGCAACCCGGGAGGTGGCTCCTACGAGCAGTACTTC.

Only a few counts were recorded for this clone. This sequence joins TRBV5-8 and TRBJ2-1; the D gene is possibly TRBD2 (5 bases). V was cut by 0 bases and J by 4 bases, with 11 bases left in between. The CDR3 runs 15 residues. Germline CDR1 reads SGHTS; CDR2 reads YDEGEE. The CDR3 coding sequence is TGTGCCAGCAGCTTGGGTGGCCCGGGGTACAATGAGCAGTTCTTC. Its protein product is CASSLGGPGYNEQFF.

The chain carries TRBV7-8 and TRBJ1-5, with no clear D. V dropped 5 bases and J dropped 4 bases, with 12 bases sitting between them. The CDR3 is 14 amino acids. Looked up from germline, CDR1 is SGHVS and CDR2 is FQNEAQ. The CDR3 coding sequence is TGTGCCAGCAGCCCCGTTCCGGGAAATCAGCCCCAGCATTTT. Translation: CASSPVPGNQPQHF.

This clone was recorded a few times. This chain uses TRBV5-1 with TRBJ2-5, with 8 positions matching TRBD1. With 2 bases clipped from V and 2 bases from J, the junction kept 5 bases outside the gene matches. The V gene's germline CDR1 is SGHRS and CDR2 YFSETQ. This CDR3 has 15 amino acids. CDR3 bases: TGCGCCAGCAGCTTCGGACAGGGACAACAAGAGACCCAGTACTTC. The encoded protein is CASSFGQGQQETQYF.

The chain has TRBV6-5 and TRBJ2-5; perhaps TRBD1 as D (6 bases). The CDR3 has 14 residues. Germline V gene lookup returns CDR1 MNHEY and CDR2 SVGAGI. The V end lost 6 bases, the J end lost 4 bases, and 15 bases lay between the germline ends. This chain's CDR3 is CASRDWTVVETQYF. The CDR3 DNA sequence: TGTGCCAGCAGGGATTGGACAGTAGTAGAGACCCAGTACTTC.

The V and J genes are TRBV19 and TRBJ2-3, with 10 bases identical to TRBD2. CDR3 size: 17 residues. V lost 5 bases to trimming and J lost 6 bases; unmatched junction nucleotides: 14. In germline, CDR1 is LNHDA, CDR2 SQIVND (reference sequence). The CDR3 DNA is TGTGCCAGTAGTCCTTCTAGCGGGGGATCCTTGGGGGATACGCAGTATTTT. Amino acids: CASSPSSGGSLGDTQYF.

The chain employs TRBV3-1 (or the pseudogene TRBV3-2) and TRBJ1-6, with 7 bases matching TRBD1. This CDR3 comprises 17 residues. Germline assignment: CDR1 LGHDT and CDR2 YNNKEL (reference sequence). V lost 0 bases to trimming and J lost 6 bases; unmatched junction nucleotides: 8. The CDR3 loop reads CASSQEQGSTSNSPLHF. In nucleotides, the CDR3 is TGTGCCAGCAGCCAAGAACAGGGGTCGACCTCTAATTCACCCCTCCACTTT.

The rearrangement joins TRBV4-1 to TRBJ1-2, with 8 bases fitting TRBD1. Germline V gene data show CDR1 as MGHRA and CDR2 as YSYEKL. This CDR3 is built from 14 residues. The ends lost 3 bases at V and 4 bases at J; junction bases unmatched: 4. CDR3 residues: CASSHLTGVYGYTF. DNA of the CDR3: TGCGCCAGCAGCCACTTGACAGGGGTCTATGGCTACACCTTC.

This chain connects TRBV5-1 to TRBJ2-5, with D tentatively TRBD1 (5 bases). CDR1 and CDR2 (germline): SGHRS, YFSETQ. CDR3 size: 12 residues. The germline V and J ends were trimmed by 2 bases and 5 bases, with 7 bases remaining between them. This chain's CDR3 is CASSFKGETQYF. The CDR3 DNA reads TGCGCCAGCAGCTTTAAGGGGGAGACCCAGTACTTC.

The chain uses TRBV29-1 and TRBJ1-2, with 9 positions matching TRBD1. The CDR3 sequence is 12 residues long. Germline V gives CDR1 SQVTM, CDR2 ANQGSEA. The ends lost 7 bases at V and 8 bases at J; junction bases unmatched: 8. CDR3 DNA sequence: TGCAGCGAGCCCGGGACAGGGAAAGGCTACACCTTC. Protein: CSEPGTGKGYTF.

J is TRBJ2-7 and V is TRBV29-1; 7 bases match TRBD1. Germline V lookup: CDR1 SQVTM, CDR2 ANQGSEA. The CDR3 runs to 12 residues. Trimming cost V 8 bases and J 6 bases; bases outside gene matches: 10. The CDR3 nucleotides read TGCAGCACCTCACAGGGGATGGGCGAGCAGTACTTC. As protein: CSTSQGMGEQYF.

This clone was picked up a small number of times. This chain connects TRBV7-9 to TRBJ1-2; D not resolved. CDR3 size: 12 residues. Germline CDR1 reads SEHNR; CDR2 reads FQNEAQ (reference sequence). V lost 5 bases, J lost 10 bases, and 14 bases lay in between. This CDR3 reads CASSPAGGSYTF. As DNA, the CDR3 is TGTGCCAGCAGCCCTGCAGGAGGATCCTACACCTTC.

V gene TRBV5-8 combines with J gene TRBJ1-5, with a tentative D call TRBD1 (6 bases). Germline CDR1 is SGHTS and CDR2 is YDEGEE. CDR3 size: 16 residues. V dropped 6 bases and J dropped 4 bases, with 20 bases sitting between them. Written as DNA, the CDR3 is TGTGCCAGCACCCCACGTTTGGGGGCGATGAATCAGCCCCAGCATTTT. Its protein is CASTPRLGAMNQPQHF.

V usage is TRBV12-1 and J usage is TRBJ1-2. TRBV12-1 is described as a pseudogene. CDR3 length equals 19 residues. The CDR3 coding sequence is TGTGCCAGCAGCTCACGCCGGGAGACCGGGGCCCTCGAAGCCTATGGCTACACCTTC. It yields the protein CASSSRRETGALEAYGYTF.

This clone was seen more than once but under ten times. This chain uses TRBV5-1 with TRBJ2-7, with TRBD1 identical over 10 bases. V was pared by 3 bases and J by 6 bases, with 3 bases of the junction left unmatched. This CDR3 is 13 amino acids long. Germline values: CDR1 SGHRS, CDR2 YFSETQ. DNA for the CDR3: TGCGCCAGCAGCTACGGGACAGGGGTCGAGCAGTACTTC. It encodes CASSYGTGVEQYF.